Sequencing of this T cell receptor beta chain was carried out in a study of CD8 T cells in ankylosing spondylitis. Overall study findings and caveats: Relatively rare in peripheral blood, disease-linked clones were also CD8+. Reported data indicate significant enrichment of disease-linked clones within matched ankylosing spondylitis synovial fluid.

Germline V gene sequence: CDR1 SGDLS, CDR2 YYNGEE. The CDR3 is 16 amino acids. Unmatched junction bases numbered 3, after V lost 0 bases and J lost 3 bases. Scientists made TCR beta libraries using quantitative 5'-RACE with molecular barcodes. A single record per CDR3 protein comes from TCRdb applying MiXCR to the 5' RACE reads. The sample lists approximately 38,000 distinct CDR3 sequences; less than 3.5% were seen once. This clonotype was observed many times. What it recognizes is unknown. V is TRBV9 and J is TRBJ2-1; 10 positions match TRBD2. This clonotype originated in a male donor with ankylosing spondylitis or in good health (not recorded which). The sequenced material came from blood, either unsorted or a sorted T cell fraction (not recorded which). The DNA of the CDR3 is TGTGCCAGCAGCGTAGGTGTAGCGGGAGGCTACAATGAGCAGTTCTTC. This codes for CASSVGVAGGYNEQFF.